This passage covers 15 T cell receptor beta chains from one sample sequenced in a study of T cell responses to AZD1222 COVID-19 vaccine. Generated by immunoSEQ multiplex PCR, the TCRdb table keeps only in-frame clones and is missing some. The sample contains roughly 120,000 clones, approximately 94% of which appear only once. Source: peripheral blood, taken on day 0 of AZD1222 vaccination. The receptors were gathered from an adult in good health.

In this sample, this clone turned up once. This chain joins TRBV7-9 and TRBJ2-1; TRBD2 matches 8 bases. The CDR3 is made up of 15 amino acids. Germline loops: CDR1 SEHNR, CDR2 FQNEAQ (reference sequence). The V gene end was trimmed by 3 bases and the J gene end by 4 bases; junction bases not matched to a gene: 5. CDR3 amino acids: CASSFGSGGYNEQFF. The CDR3, as DNA: TGTGCCAGCAGCTTCGGGTCGGGAGGGTACAATGAGCAGTTCTTC.

The chain's CDR3 is CATSDTWTGAEQYF. Here the CDR3 DNA reads TGTGCCACCAGTGATACATGGACAGGGGCCGAGCAGTACTTC. This sequence joins TRBV24-1 and TRBJ2-7; 9 nucleotides agree with TRBD1. Germline CDR1 and CDR2: KGHDR and SFDVKD. CDR3 length equals 14 residues. J was trimmed by 6 bases and V by 3 bases; bases with no gene match: 5.

The V call is TRBV4-3, the J call TRBJ1-1; 9 bases agree with TRBD1. This CDR3 has 16 residues. Germline V gives CDR1 LGHNA, CDR2 YSLEER. The J segment lost 11 bases and the V segment lost 4 bases, leaving 17 bases of the junction unmatched. CDR3 protein: CASSRSRTGGVERAFF. In nucleotides, the CDR3 is TGCGCCAGCAGCCGATCCCGAACAGGGGGCGTTGAACGGGCTTTCTTT.

The CDR3 reads CASSLDTYQNNNSPLHF. In nucleotides, the CDR3 is TGTGCCAGCAGCTTAGATACTTACCAAAACAATAATTCACCCCTCCACTTT. The rearrangement uses TRBV11-2 and TRBJ1-6; D remains ambiguous. Between the trimmed V and J ends, which lost 0 bases and 5 bases, there was a span of 14 bases. The length of the CDR3 is 17 residues. Germline values: CDR1 SGHAT, CDR2 FQNNGV.

This clone was seen only once. This chain uses TRBV5-1 with TRBJ2-1; 8 bases line up with TRBD2. The CDR3 is 15 residues long. Per the germline V gene, CDR1 is SGHRS and CDR2 is YFSETQ. J gave up 10 bases and V 4 bases, and 13 bases lay outside the gene matches. CDR3 bases: TGCGCCAGCAGCGTGCCGGGACTAGGGGTATGGGAGCAGTTCTTC. Translating it yields CASSVPGLGVWEQFF.

The CDR3 spells CASSLTTVYEQYF. CDR3 coding DNA: TGTGCCAGCAGCCTAACTACCGTCTACGAGCAGTACTTC. The chain joins TRBV5-5 to TRBJ2-7; no clear D gene. Per the germline V gene, CDR1 is SGHKS and CDR2 is YYEKEE (reference sequence). This CDR3 has 13 amino acids. V was cut by 4 bases and J by 3 bases, with 11 bases left in between.

The chain joins TRBV19 to TRBJ1-5; D unresolved. V gave up 5 bases and J gave up 6 bases, with 11 bases separating them. CDR1 is LNHDA, CDR2 SQIVND, per germline (reference sequence). The CDR3 length is 13 residues. The CDR3 reads CASSWREGQPQHF. DNA for the CDR3: TGTGCCAGTAGTTGGAGGGAAGGTCAGCCCCAGCATTTT. The complete variable domain, with remaining parts taken from reference TRBV19 and TRBJ1-5, reads DGGITQSPKYLFRKEGQNVTLSCEQNLNHDAMYWYRQDPGQGLRLIYYSQIVNDFQKGDIAEGYSVSREKKESFPLTVTSAQKNPTAFYLCASSWREGQPQHFGDGTRLSIL.

CDR3 loop: CASSPGLAGVNEQYF. CDR3 sequence (DNA): TGTGCCAGCTCACCCGGACTAGCGGGAGTCAACGAGCAGTACTTC. The J gene is TRBJ2-7, the V gene TRBV18, with 13 bases matching TRBD2. The CDR3 spans 15 residues. V shed 3 bases, J shed 5 bases, and the junction held 4 bases outside the gene matches. Germline CDR1 and CDR2: KGHSH and LQKENI.

The CDR3 DNA reads TGTGCCAGCAGTTACTCAGGGCGGGAGGGCCCCCACGAGCAGTACTTC. Translated: CASSYSGREGPHEQYF. The chain is built from TRBV6-2 or TRBV6-3 and TRBJ2-7; 9 nucleotides match TRBD2. The germline gives CDR1 MNHEY, CDR2 SVGEGT. This CDR3 has 16 residues. V shed 0 bases and J 5 bases; nucleotides not matched to a gene: 8.

The chain carries TRBV7-6 and TRBJ1-1; D is possibly TRBD1 (5 bases). Germline values: CDR1 SGHVS, CDR2 FNYEAQ. This CDR3 is built from 15 residues. V dropped 2 bases and J dropped 2 bases, with 12 bases sitting between them. The CDR3 spells CASSLSPGKNTEAFF. CDR3 DNA sequence: TGTGCCAGCAGCTTAAGTCCAGGGAAAAACACTGAAGCTTTCTTT.

The CDR3 protein is CASKVQGFTQPQHF. The CDR3 region has the DNA TGTGCCAGTAAGGTACAGGGCTTTACTCAGCCCCAGCATTTT. The rearrangement uses TRBV19 and TRBJ1-5; D perhaps matches TRBD1 (6 bases). With 7 bases removed from V and 6 bases from J, the gap between germline ends came to 16 bases. CDR1 and CDR2 (germline): LNHDA, SQIVND (reference sequence). The length of the CDR3 is 14 residues.

The V gene is TRBV3-1 (or the pseudogene TRBV3-2), the J gene TRBJ2-5, with unresolved D. CDR3 length: 13 residues. V was pared by 1 base and J by 7 bases, with 10 bases between. CDR1 and CDR2 from the germline V gene are LGHDT and YNNKEL (reference sequence). As DNA, the CDR3 is TGTGCCAGCAGCCAAGTCCGAGATGGGACCCAGTACTTC. It translates to CASSQVRDGTQYF.

The rearrangement joins TRBV7-9 to TRBJ2-5; 8 positions match TRBD2. J lost 5 bases, V lost 6 bases, and 5 bases had no gene match. Germline V gene data show CDR1 as SEHNR and CDR2 as FQNEAQ (reference sequence). CDR3 length: 13 amino acids. In nucleotides, the CDR3 is TGTGCCAGCAGTAACAGCGGGAGTGAGACCCAGTACTTC. It is translated as CASSNSGSETQYF.

The sample holds one count of this clone. The V gene is TRBV29-1, the J gene TRBJ1-2; D gene uncertain. Germline V gene data show CDR1 as SQVTM and CDR2 as ANQGSEA. V lost 3 bases and J 0 bases, leaving 11 bases between the germline ends. The CDR3 loop spans 14 amino acids. CDR3 sequence reads: CSVDPTITNYGYTF. The DNA of the CDR3 is TGCAGCGTTGACCCTACTATTACTAACTATGGCTACACCTTC. Complete variable domain (other parts from reference TRBV29-1 and TRBJ1-2): SAVISQKPSRDICQRGTSLTIQCQVDSQVTMMFWYRQQPGQSLTLIATANQGSEATYESGFVIDKFPISRPNLTFSTLTVSNMSPEDSSIYLCSVDPTITNYGYTFGSGTRLTVV.

In the case of this clone: This same CDR3 is encoded by further DNA sequences in the sample. The chain couples TRBV6-5 to TRBJ1-5; D gene ambiguous. From germline, CDR1 is MNHEY and CDR2 SVGAGI. V shed 2 bases and J shed 4 bases, with 6 bases lying between them. The CDR3 spans 13 residues. The CDR3, as DNA: TGTGCCAGCAGTTACGGAGGGAATCAGCCCCAGCATTTT. Amino acid sequence: CASSYGGNQPQHF.